This entry concerns a single T cell receptor beta chain. The antigen is undetermined. Germline-derived CDR1 and CDR2 are ENHRY and SYGVKD. The CDR3 has 13 residues. Trimming removed 10 bases from V and 8 bases from J, with 15 bases in between. These data belong to a study of cytomegalovirus exposure and HLA in healthy donors. PCR primers comprised 60 Vbeta and 13 Jbeta primers. Here immunoSEQ multiplex PCR was the method, and the copy in TCRdb shows in-frame clones only, minus some. Among approximately 170,000 clones listed, approximately 81% were seen once. Study outcomes and limitations: High sensitivity and specificity were reportedly achieved when the classifier diagnosed cytomegalovirus status.

This receptor was taken from a man aged 45 to 65 in good health and CMV-seropositive. This chain uses TRBV10-3 with TRBJ1-6; D unclear. Sequencing used PBMCs. CDR3 sequence (DNA): TGTGCCAACCGAGGGAGCGCGGATTCACCCCTCCACTTT. It is translated as CANRGSADSPLHF.